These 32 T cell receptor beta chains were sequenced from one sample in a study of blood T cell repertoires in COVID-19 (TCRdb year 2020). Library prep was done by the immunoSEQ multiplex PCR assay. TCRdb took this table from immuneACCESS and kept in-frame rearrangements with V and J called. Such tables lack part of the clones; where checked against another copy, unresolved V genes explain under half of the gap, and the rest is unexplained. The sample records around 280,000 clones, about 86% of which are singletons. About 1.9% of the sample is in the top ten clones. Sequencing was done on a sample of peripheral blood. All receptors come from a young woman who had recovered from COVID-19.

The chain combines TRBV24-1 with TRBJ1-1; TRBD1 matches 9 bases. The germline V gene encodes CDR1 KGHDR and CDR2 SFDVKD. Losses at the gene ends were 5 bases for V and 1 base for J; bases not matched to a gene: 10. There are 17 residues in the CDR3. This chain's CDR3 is CATSGGTGSKANTEAFF. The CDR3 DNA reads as TGTGCCACCAGTGGCGGGACAGGGAGCAAAGCGAACACTGAAGCTTTCTTT.

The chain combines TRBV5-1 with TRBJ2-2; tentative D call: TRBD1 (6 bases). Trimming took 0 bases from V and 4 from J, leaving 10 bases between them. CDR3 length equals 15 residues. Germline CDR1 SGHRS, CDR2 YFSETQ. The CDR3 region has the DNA TGCGCCAGCAGCTTGGTACAGGGTGGCACCGGGGAGCTGTTTTTT. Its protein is CASSLVQGGTGELFF. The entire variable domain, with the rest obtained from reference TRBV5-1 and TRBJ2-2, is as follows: KAGVTQTPRYLIKTRGQQVTLSCSPISGHRSVSWYQQTPGQGLQFLFEYFSETQRNKGNFPGRFSGRQFSNSRSEMNVSTLELGDSALYLCASSLVQGGTGELFFGEGSRLTVL.

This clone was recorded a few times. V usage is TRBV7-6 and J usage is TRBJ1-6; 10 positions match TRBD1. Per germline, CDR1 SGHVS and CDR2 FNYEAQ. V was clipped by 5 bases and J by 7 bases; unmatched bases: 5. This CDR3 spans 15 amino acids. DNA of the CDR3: TGTGCCAGCAGCCTAGGACAGGGGGAAAATTCACCCCTCCACTTT. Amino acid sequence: CASSLGQGENSPLHF.

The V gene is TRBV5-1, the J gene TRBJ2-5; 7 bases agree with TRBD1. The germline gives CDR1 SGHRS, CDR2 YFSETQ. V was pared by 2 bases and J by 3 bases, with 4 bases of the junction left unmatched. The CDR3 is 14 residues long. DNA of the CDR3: TGCGCCAGCAGCTTTGGACAGGCAGAAGAGACCCAGTACTTC. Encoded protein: CASSFGQAEETQYF. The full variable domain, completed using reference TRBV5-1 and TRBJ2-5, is KAGVTQTPRYLIKTRGQQVTLSCSPISGHRSVSWYQQTPGQGLQFLFEYFSETQRNKGNFPGRFSGRQFSNSRSEMNVSTLELGDSALYLCASSFGQAEETQYFGPGTRLLVL.

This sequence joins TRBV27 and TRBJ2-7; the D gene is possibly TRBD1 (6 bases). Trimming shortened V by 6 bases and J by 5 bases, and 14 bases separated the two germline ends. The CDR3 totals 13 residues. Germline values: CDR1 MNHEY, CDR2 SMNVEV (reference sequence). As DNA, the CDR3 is TGTGCCAGCAGCCTAACAGGGTGGCACGAGCAGTACTTC. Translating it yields CASSLTGWHEQYF.

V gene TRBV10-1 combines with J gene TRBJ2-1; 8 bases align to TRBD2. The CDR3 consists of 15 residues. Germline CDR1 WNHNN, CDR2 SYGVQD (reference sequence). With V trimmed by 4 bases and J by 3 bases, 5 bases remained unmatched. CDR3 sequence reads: CASSAGGIGYNEQFF. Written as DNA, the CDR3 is TGCGCCAGCAGTGCGGGGGGGATAGGCTACAATGAGCAGTTCTTC.

CDR3 sequence reads: CASSYRAGGYSGAFF. In DNA form, the CDR3 reads TGTGCCAGCAGTTACCGGGCAGGGGGTTATTCCGGAGCTTTCTTT. This sequence joins TRBV6-2 or TRBV6-3 and TRBJ1-1, with 7 bases identical to TRBD1. V was pared by 2 bases and J by 10 bases, with 13 bases of the junction left unmatched. From germline, CDR1 is MNHEY and CDR2 SVGEGT. The CDR3 has 15 amino acids.

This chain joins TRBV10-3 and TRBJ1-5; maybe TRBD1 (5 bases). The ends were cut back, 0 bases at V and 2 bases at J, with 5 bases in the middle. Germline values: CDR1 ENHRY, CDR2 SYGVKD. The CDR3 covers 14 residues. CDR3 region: CAISESTGNQPQHF. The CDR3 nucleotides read TGTGCCATCAGTGAGTCGACAGGCAATCAGCCCCAGCATTTT.

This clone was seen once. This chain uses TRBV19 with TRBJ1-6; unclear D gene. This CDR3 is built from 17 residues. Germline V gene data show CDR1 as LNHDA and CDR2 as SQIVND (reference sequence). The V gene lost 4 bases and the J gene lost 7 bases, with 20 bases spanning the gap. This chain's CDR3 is CASSTPSSGIWNSPLHF. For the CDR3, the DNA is TGTGCCAGTAGTACCCCTTCGTCGGGGATATGGAATTCACCCCTCCACTTT.

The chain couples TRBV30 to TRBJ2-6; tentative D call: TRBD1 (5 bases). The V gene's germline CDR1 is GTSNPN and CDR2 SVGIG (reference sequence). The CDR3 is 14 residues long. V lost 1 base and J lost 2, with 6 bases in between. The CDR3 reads CAWSGGAGANVLTF. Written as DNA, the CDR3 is TGTGCCTGGAGTGGGGGCGCTGGGGCCAACGTCCTGACTTTC.

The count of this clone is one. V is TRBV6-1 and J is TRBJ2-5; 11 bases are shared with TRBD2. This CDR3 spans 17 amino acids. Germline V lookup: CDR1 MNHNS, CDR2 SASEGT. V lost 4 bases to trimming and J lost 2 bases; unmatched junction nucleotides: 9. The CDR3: CASSGPNLAGGQETQYF. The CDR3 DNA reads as TGTGCCAGCAGTGGTCCCAATCTAGCGGGGGGACAAGAGACCCAGTACTTC.

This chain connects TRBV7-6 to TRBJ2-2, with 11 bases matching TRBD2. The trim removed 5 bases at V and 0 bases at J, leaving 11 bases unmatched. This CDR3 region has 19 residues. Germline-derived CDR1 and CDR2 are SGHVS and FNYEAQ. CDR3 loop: CASSRKTSGSASNTGELFF. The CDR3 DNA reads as TGTGCCAGCAGCCGTAAAACTAGCGGGAGCGCGTCGAACACCGGGGAGCTGTTTTTT. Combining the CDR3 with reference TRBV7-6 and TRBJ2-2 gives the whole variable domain GAGVSQSPRYKVTKRGQDVALRCDPISGHVSLYWYRQALGQGPEFLTYFNYEAQQDKSGLPNDRFSAERPEGSISTLTIQRTEQRDSAMYRCASSRKTSGSASNTGELFFGEGSRLTVL.

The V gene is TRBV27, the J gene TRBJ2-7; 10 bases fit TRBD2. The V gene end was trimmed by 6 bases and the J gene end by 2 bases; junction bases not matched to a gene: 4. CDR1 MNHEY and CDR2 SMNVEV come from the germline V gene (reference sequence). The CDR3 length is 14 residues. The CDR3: CASSLLAGAYEQYF. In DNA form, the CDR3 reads TGTGCCAGCAGCCTCCTAGCGGGAGCCTACGAGCAGTACTTC.

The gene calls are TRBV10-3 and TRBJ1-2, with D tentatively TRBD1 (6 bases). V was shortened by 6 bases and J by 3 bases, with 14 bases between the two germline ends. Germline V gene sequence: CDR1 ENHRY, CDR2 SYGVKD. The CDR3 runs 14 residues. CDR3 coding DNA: TGTGCCATCAGATTACAGGGATCCGACTATGGCTACACCTTC. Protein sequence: CAIRLQGSDYGYTF.

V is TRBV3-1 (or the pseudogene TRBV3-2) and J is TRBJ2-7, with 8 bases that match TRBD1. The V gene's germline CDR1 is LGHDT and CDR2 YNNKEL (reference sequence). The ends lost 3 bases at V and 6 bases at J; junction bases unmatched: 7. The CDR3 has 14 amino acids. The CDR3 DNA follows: TGTGCCAGCAGCCAGTCGGACAGGGCGGCCGAGCAGTACTTC. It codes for CASSQSDRAAEQYF.

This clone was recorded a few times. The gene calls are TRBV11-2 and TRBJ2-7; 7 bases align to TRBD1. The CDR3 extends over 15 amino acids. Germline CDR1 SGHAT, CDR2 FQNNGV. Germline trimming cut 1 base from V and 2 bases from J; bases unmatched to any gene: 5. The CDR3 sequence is CASSLGQGSAYEQYF. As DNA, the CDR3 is TGTGCCAGCAGCTTAGGACAGGGCTCAGCCTACGAGCAGTACTTC.

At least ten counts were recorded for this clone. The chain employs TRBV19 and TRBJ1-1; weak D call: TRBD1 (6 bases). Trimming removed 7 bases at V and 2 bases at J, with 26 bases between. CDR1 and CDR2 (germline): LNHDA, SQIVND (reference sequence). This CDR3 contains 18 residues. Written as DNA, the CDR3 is TGTGCCAGTAAACCCAACGTAGTGGGACAAAGGAAAAACACTGAAGCTTTCTTT. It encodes CASKPNVVGQRKNTEAFF.

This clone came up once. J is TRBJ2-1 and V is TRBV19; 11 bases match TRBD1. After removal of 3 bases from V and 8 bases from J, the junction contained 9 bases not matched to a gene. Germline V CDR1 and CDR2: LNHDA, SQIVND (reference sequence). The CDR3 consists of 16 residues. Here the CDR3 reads CASSIVGTGGVDEQFF. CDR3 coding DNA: TGTGCCAGTAGTATTGTAGGGACAGGGGGTGTCGATGAGCAGTTCTTC.

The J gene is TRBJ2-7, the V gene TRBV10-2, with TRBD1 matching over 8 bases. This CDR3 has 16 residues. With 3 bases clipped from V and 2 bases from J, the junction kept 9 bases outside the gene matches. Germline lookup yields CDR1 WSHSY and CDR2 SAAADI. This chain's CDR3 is CASSDQDGTGPYEQYF. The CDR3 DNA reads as TGCGCCAGCAGTGACCAGGACGGGACAGGTCCCTACGAGCAGTACTTC.

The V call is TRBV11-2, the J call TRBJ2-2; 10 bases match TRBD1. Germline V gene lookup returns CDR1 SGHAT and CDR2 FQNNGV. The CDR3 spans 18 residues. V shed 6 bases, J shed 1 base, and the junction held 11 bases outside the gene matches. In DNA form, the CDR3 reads TGTGCCAGCAGATCCCACCGCCGGGACAGGGGGAACACCGGGGAGCTGTTTTTT. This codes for CASRSHRRDRGNTGELFF.

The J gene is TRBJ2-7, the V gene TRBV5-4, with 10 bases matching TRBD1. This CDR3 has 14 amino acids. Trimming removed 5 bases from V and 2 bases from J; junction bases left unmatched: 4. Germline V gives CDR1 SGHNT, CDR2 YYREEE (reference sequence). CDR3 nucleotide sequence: TGTGCCAGCAGTCCCGGGACAGGGGCCTACGAGCAGTACTTC. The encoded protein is CASSPGTGAYEQYF.

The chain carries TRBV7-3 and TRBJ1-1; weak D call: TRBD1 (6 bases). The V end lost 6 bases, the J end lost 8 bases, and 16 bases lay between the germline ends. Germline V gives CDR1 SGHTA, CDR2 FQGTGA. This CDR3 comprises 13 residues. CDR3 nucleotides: TGTGCCAGCAGACCCTCAGGACAGCCAGAAGCTTTCTTT. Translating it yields CASRPSGQPEAFF.

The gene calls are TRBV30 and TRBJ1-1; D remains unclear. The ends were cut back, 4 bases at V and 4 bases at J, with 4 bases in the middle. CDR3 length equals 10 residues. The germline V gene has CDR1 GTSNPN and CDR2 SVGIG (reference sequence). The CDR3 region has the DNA TGTGCCTGGACAGGCACTGAAGCTTTCTTT. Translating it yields CAWTGTEAFF.

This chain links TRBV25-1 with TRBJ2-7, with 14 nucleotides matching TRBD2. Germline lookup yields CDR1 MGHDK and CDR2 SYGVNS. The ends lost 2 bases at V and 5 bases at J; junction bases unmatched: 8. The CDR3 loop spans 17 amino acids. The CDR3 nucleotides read TGTGCCAGCAGTGAACCGGGACTAGCGGGAGACGCCCACGAGCAGTACTTC. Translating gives CASSEPGLAGDAHEQYF.

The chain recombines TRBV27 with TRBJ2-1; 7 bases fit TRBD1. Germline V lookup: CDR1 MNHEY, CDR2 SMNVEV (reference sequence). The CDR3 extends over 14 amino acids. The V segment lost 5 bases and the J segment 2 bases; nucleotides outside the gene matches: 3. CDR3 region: CASSRGRTYNEQFF. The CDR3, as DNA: TGTGCCAGCAGTAGGGGGCGCACCTACAATGAGCAGTTCTTC.

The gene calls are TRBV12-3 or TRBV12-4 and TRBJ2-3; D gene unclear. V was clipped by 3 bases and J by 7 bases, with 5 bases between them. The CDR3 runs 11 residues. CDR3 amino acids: CASSLRHTQYF. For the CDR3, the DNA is TGTGCCAGCAGTTTGCGGCATACGCAGTATTTT.

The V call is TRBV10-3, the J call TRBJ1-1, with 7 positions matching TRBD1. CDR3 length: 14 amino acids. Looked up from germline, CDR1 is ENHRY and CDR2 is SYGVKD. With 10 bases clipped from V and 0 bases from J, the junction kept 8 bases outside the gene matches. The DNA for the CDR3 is TGTGCCACCCAAAGGGGACAGATGAACACTGAAGCTTTCTTT. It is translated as CATQRGQMNTEAFF.

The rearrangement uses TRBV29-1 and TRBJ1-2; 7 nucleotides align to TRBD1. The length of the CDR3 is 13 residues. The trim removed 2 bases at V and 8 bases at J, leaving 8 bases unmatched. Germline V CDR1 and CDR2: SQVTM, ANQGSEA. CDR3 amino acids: CSVERQGPFGYTF. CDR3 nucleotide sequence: TGCAGCGTTGAAAGACAGGGACCCTTCGGCTACACCTTC. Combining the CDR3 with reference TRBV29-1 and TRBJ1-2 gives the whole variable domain SAVISQKPSRDICQRGTSLTIQCQVDSQVTMMFWYRQQPGQSLTLIATANQGSEATYESGFVIDKFPISRPNLTFSTLTVSNMSPEDSSIYLCSVERQGPFGYTFGSGTRLTVV.

The CDR3 sequence: CAWAKQGPAYEQYF. In DNA form, the CDR3 reads TGTGCCTGGGCAAAACAGGGTCCGGCCTACGAGCAGTACTTC. The chain has TRBV30 and TRBJ2-7, with D perhaps TRBD1 (6 bases). The V gene lost 5 bases and the J gene lost 2 bases, with 16 bases spanning the gap. The CDR3 has 14 amino acids. Germline lookup yields CDR1 GTSNPN and CDR2 SVGIG (reference sequence).

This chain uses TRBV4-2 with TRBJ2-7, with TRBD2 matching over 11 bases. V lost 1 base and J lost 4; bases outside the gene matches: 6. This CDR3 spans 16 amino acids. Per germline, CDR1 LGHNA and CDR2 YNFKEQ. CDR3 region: CASSQGPSGGLYEQYF. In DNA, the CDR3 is TGTGCCAGCAGCCAAGGTCCTAGCGGGGGGCTATACGAGCAGTACTTC.

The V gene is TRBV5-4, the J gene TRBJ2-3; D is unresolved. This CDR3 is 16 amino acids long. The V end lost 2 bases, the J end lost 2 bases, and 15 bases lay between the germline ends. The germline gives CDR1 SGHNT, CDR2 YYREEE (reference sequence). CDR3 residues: CASSLSPFFPTDTQYF. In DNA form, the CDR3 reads TGTGCCAGCAGCTTATCCCCATTTTTCCCCACAGATACGCAGTATTTT.

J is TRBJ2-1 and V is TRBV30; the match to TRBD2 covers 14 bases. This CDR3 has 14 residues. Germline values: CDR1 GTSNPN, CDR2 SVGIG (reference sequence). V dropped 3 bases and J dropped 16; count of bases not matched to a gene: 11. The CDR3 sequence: CAWRRPPGLAGVFF. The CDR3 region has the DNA TGTGCCTGGAGGCGCCCGCCGGGACTAGCGGGGGTCTTCTTC. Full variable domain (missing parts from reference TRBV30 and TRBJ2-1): SQTIHQWPATLVQPVGSPLSLECTVEGTSNPNLYWYRQAAGRGLQLLFYSVGIGQISSEVPQNLSASRPQDRQFILSSKKLLLSDSGFYLCAWRRPPGLAGVFFGPGTRLTVL.